What follows are 14 T cell receptor beta chains derived from one specimen sequenced in a study of cytomegalovirus exposure and HLA in healthy donors. PCR primers comprised 60 Vbeta and 13 Jbeta primers. Clones were sequenced by immunoSEQ multiplex PCR, and TCRdb holds only the in-frame ones, with some missing. Here the sample spans about 140,000 clones, over 75% being singletons. The sample was PBMCs. The receptors come from a man between 50 and 59 years old in good health and CMV-seronegative.

V and J are TRBV5-1 and TRBJ2-3, with a weak D call TRBD2 (7 bases). CDR1 is SGHRS and CDR2 is YFSETQ in the germline V gene. This CDR3 has 16 residues. The V and J ends lost 3 bases and 0 bases respectively, with 14 bases between them. The CDR3 DNA follows: TGCGCCAGCAGCTCTGGGGGGGCCTCTAGCACAGATACGCAGTATTTT. This sequence encodes CASSSGGASSTDTQYF.

This clone has only a few counts. The chain combines TRBV2 with TRBJ2-7; D may be TRBD1 (6 bases). Trimming removed 3 bases from V and 2 bases from J, with 14 bases in between. The CDR3 sequence is 15 residues long. Germline V gene lookup returns CDR1 SNHLY and CDR2 FYNNEI. The CDR3 coding sequence is TGTGCCAGCAGTGATCGAGGAGACAGGCCCTACGAGCAGTACTTC. The encoded protein is CASSDRGDRPYEQYF.

In nucleotides, the CDR3 is TGTGCCAGCAGCCAAACCTGGAGCGGACGGAACACTGAAGCTTTCTTT. Encoded protein: CASSQTWSGRNTEAFF. The chain joins TRBV11-3 to TRBJ1-1; D not certain. V was shortened by 5 bases and J by 1 base, with 17 bases between the two germline ends. This CDR3 has 16 amino acids. The germline gives CDR1 SGHNT, CDR2 YENEEA.

V is TRBV5-1 and J is TRBJ2-2; 11 bases line up with TRBD1. Germline V gene data show CDR1 as SGHRS and CDR2 as YFSETQ. V shed 0 bases and J 9 bases; nucleotides not matched to a gene: 10. The CDR3 has 17 amino acids. The DNA of the CDR3 is TGCGCCAGCAGCTTGGAACCGGGACAGGGGGATTCTCGGGAGCTGTTTTTT. Amino acids: CASSLEPGQGDSRELFF.

The V call is TRBV10-3, the J call TRBJ1-6, with TRBD1 identical over 9 bases. V lost 10 bases, J lost 3 bases, and 7 bases stayed unmatched. Per the germline V gene, CDR1 is ENHRY and CDR2 is SYGVKD. CDR3 length: 15 amino acids. The CDR3 is CASKTGGGYNSPLHF. As DNA, the CDR3 is TGTGCCAGCAAGACAGGGGGTGGCTATAATTCACCCCTCCACTTT.

The chain employs TRBV5-1 and TRBJ1-4; no reliable D call. Germline-derived CDR1 and CDR2 are SGHRS and YFSETQ. CDR3 length: 14 amino acids. The germline V and J ends were trimmed by 0 bases and 7 bases, with 10 bases remaining between them. The CDR3 protein is CASSLAEGGEKLFF. The CDR3 DNA is TGCGCCAGCAGCTTGGCAGAGGGTGGTGAAAAACTGTTTTTT. Looking up the rest from reference TRBV5-1 and TRBJ1-4 gives the full variable domain: KAGVTQTPRYLIKTRGQQVTLSCSPISGHRSVSWYQQTPGQGLQFLFEYFSETQRNKGNFPGRFSGRQFSNSRSEMNVSTLELGDSALYLCASSLAEGGEKLFFGSGTQLSVL.

The chain has TRBV30 and TRBJ2-5; D is ambiguous. This CDR3 spans 14 amino acids. Germline-derived CDR1 and CDR2 are GTSNPN and SVGIG (reference sequence). Trimming shortened V by 0 bases and J by 3 bases, and 11 bases separated the two germline ends. CDR3 residues: CAWSVRHLKETQYF. The CDR3 coding sequence is TGTGCCTGGAGTGTACGTCACCTAAAAGAGACCCAGTACTTC.

The chain is built from TRBV13 and TRBJ1-1; D may be TRBD1 (5 bases). V was pared by 0 bases and J by 4 bases, with 9 bases between. The germline CDR1 and CDR2 sequences are PRHDT and FYEKMQ (reference sequence). The CDR3 consists of 14 residues. As DNA, the CDR3 is TGTGCCAGCAGCTTAGGAGGGGTCCCCACTGAAGCTTTCTTT. Residues: CASSLGGVPTEAFF.

The chain links TRBV5-1 to TRBJ1-1; D remains unclear. The CDR3 extends over 13 amino acids. Trimming took 4 bases from V and 3 from J, leaving 10 bases between them. The V gene's germline CDR1 is SGHRS and CDR2 YFSETQ. CDR3 residues: CASSTVGDTEAFF. CDR3 nucleotides: TGCGCCAGCAGCACCGTCGGGGACACTGAAGCTTTCTTT.

The chain couples TRBV7-6 to TRBJ2-3; 8 bases match TRBD1. The ends lost 1 base at V and 6 bases at J; junction bases unmatched: 12. Germline loops: CDR1 SGHVS, CDR2 FNYEAQ. The CDR3 length is 17 residues. The CDR3 nucleotides are TGTGCCAGCAGCTTAGATAGTGGCAGGGGGCGCCGGGATACGCAGTATTTT. Its protein product is CASSLDSGRGRRDTQYF.

The V and J genes are TRBV6-5 and TRBJ1-1; perhaps TRBD1 as D (5 bases). The germline gives CDR1 MNHEY, CDR2 SVGAGI. The CDR3 sequence is 15 residues long. V dropped 5 bases and J dropped 0 bases, with 13 bases sitting between them. The CDR3 DNA sequence: TGTGCCAGCAGTCCTTCCGACAGACTGAACACTGAAGCTTTCTTT. This translates into CASSPSDRLNTEAFF.

A few counts support this clone. The chain has TRBV11-3 and TRBJ1-1; unclear D gene. The germline V gene has CDR1 SGHNT and CDR2 YENEEA. The ends were cut back, 5 bases at V and 0 bases at J, with 13 bases in the middle. The CDR3 has 15 residues. This CDR3 reads CASSLREALNTEAFF. Written as DNA, the CDR3 is TGTGCCAGCAGCCTAAGGGAGGCTTTGAACACTGAAGCTTTCTTT.

V and J are TRBV15 and TRBJ1-1; 8 bases are shared with TRBD1. Germline V gene lookup returns CDR1 LNHNV and CDR2 YYDKDF (reference sequence). The CDR3 has 14 amino acids. With V trimmed by 3 bases and J by 7 bases, 7 bases remained unmatched. The CDR3 protein is CATSSSQGAFEAFF. The DNA for the CDR3 is TGTGCCACCAGCAGTTCTCAGGGGGCGTTTGAAGCTTTCTTT.

The V call is TRBV9, the J call TRBJ2-2; a possible D gene is TRBD1 (7 bases). Trimming left V 0 bases short and J 7 bases short, with 16 bases between. This CDR3 spans 16 amino acids. Per germline, CDR1 SGDLS and CDR2 YYNGEE. The CDR3, as DNA: TGTGCCAGCAGCGTAGTAGCGGCAGGGGGAAGCGGGGAGCTGTTTTTT. Translated, it gives CASSVVAAGGSGELFF.